This T cell receptor (beta chain) was found in a study of CD8 T cells in ankylosing spondylitis. General study findings and limits: For ankylosing spondylitis blood, a TCR beta motif of eight or nine highly homologous variants appeared characteristic.

This clonotype was recorded many times. Its specificity is unknown. MiXCR, run by TCRdb on the 5' RACE reads, gives a single entry per CDR3 protein. This table has tens of thousands of distinct CDR3 sequences, approximately 5.7% appearing once. Losses at the gene ends were 5 bases for V and 7 bases for J; bases not matched to a gene: 10. In germline, CDR1 is SGHTA, CDR2 FQGNSA. CDR3 length equals 15 residues. The receptor was isolated from a male donor with ankylosing spondylitis. This chain joins TRBV7-2 and TRBJ2-1, with 8 bases aligning to TRBD2. Material: synovial fluid, either unsorted or a sorted T cell fraction (not recorded which). The CDR3 nucleotides read TGTGCCAGCAGCCAGGGACTAGATGGAGGTAATGAGCAGTTCTTC. Translating it yields CASSQGLDGGNEQFF.